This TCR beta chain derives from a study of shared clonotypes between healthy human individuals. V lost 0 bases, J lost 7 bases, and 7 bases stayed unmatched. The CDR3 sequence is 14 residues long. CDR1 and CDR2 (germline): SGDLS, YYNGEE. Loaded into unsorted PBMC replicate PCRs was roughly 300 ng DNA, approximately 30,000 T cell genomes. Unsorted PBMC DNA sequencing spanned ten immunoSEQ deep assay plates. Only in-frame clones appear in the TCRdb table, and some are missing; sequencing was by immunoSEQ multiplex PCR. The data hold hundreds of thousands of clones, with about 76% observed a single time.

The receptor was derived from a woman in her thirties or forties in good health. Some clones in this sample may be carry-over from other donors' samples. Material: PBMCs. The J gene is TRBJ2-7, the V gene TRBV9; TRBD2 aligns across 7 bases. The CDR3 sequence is CASSVAASGGEQYF. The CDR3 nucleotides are TGTGCCAGCAGCGTAGCTGCTAGCGGCGGGGAGCAGTACTTC. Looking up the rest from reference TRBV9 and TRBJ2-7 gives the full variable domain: DSGVTQTPKHLITATGQRVTLRCSPRSGDLSVYWYQQSLDQGLQFLIQYYNGEERAKGNILERFSAQQFPDLHSELNLSSLELGDSALYFCASSVAASGGEQYFGPGTRLTVT.